Listed below are T cell receptor beta chains from one sample, sequenced in a study of PD-1 blockade in classical Hodgkin lymphoma. Assay used: immunoSEQ multiplex PCR; TCRdb lists only in-frame clones, some missing. The data contain some 39,000 clones, approximately 78% of them seen just once; the ten biggest clones take up approximately 35%. The specimen comprised peripheral blood mononuclear cells (PBMCs), sampled before the fourth cycle of nivolumab. Receptor source: a human donor with classical Hodgkin lymphoma. The CDR3 runs from the conserved cysteine through the conserved F or W. The order of the fields is J gene, clone size, V gene, D gene, CDR3 DNA, CDR3 protein. A D gene is named only where the DNA matches it firmly. Rows give clone size only sometimes, using once, few, many, or a class for an expanded clone.

TRBJ2-1	once	TRBV18	TRBD2	TGTGCCAGCTCACCACCGAGCGGGGGGGCCCGAGAGCAGTTCTTC	CASSPPSGGAREQFF
TRBJ2-7	once	TRBV5-4	TRBD2	TGTGCCAGCAGCTTGGGGGGAGGGAGCTACGAGCAGTACTTC	CASSLGGGSYEQYF
TRBJ1-2	-	TRBV7-9	-	TGTGCCAGCAGCTTAGGCGGCGAACACCGCGGCTATGGCTACACCTTC	CASSLGGEHRGYGYTF
TRBJ1-1	-	TRBV28	-	TGTGCCAGCAGTTTCATACTTCGCACTGAAGCTTTCTTT	CASSFILRTEAFF
TRBJ1-3	once	TRBV7-2	-	TGTGCCAGCAGCCCACAGGGAACTGGAAACACCATATATTTT	CASSPQGTGNTIYF
TRBJ1-1	few	TRBV9	TRBD1	TGTGCCAGCAGCGTAGGAAGGGGGCTGGCCACTGAAGCTTTCTTT	CASSVGRGLATEAFF
TRBJ2-5	-	TRBV29-1	-	TGCAGCGTTGAGGGAAGGGCTAACCAAGAGACCCAGTACTTC	CSVEGRANQETQYF
TRBJ2-7	-	TRBV5-1	-	TGCGCCAGCAGCTTGGCTCTCCAATCCTACGAGCAGTACTTC	CASSLALQSYEQYF
TRBJ2-3	few	TRBV5-1	TRBD2	TGCGCCAGCCGTATAGCGGGGGGAACAGATACGCAGTATTTT	CASRIAGGTDTQYF
TRBJ2-7	-	TRBV7-3	-	TGTGCCAGCAGCCCCAGGGGCGGGGAGGACGAGCAGTACTTC	CASSPRGGEDEQYF